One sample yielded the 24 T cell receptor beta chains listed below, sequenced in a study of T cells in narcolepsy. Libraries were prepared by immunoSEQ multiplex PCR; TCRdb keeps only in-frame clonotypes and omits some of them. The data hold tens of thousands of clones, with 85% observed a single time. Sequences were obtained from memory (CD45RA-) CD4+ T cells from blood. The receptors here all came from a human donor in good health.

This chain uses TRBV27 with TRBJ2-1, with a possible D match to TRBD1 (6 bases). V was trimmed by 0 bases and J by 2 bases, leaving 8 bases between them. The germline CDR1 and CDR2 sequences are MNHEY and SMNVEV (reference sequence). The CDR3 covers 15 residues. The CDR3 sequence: CASSLSRQAYNEQFF. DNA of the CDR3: TGTGCCAGCAGTTTATCTCGACAGGCCTACAATGAGCAGTTCTTC.

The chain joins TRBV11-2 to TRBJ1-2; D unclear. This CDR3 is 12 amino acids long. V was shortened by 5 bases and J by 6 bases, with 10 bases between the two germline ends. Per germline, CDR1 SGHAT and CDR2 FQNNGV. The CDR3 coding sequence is TGTGCCAGCAGCCGGGAGGGAGATGGCTACACCTTC. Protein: CASSREGDGYTF.

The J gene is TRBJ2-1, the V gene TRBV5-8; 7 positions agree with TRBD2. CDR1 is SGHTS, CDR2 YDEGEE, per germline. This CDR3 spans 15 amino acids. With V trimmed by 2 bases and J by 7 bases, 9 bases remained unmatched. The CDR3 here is CASSLGSGNTNEQFF. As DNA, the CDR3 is TGTGCCAGCAGCTTAGGGAGCGGGAATACAAATGAGCAGTTCTTC.

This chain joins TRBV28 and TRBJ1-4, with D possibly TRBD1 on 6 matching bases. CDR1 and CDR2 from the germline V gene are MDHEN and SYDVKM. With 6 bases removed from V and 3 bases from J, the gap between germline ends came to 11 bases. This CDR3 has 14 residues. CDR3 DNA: TGTGCCAGCAGCCCTGGGGGGCCTAATGAAAAACTGTTTTTT. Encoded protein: CASSPGGPNEKLFF.

The CDR3 sequence is CATSRADNYGYTF. The CDR3 nucleotides are TGTGCCACCAGCCGCGCAGATAACTATGGCTACACCTTC. This chain links TRBV15 with TRBJ1-2; D is uncertain. Trimming removed 5 bases from V and 1 base from J, with 8 bases in between. CDR3 length: 13 amino acids. Germline V gives CDR1 LNHNV, CDR2 YYDKDF (reference sequence).

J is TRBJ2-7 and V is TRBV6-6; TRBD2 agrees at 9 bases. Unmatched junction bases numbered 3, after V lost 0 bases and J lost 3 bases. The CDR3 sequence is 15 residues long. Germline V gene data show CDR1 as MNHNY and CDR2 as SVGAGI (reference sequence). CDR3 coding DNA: TGTGCCAGCAGTTACTCGTCGACTAGCGGCTACGAGCAGTACTTC. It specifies CASSYSSTSGYEQYF.

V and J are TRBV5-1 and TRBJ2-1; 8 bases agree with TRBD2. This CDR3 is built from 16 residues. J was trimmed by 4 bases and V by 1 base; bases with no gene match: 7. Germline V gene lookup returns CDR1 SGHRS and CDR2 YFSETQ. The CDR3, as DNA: TGCGCCAGCAGCTTGACGGGAGGGGGAGATTACAATGAGCAGTTCTTC. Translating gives CASSLTGGGDYNEQFF.

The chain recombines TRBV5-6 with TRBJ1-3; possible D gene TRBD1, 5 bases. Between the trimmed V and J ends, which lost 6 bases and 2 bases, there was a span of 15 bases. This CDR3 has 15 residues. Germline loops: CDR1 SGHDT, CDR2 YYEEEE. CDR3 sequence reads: CASTEKGLTGNTIYF. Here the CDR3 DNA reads TGTGCCAGCACAGAGAAGGGGTTAACTGGAAACACCATATATTTT.

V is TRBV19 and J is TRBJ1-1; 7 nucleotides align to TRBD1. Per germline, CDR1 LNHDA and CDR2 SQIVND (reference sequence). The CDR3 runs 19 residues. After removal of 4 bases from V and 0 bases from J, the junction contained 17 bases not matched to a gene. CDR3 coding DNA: TGTGCCAGTAGTACCCTATATAGTGCAGGGGGAGCGATGAACACTGAAGCTTTCTTT. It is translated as CASSTLYSAGGAMNTEAFF.

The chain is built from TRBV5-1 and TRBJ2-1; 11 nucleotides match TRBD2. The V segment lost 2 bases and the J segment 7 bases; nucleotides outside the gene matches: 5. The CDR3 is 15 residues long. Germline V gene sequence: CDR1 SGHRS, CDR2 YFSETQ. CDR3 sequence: CASSLLAGAANEQFF. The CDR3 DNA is TGCGCCAGCAGCTTACTAGCGGGGGCAGCTAATGAGCAGTTCTTC. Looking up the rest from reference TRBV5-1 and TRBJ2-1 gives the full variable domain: KAGVTQTPRYLIKTRGQQVTLSCSPISGHRSVSWYQQTPGQGLQFLFEYFSETQRNKGNFPGRFSGRQFSNSRSEMNVSTLELGDSALYLCASSLLAGAANEQFFGPGTRLTVL.

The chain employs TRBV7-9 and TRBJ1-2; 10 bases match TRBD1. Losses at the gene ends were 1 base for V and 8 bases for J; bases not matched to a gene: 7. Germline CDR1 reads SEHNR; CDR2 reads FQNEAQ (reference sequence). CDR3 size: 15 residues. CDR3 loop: CASSLEGTGELGYTF. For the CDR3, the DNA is TGTGCCAGCAGCTTAGAAGGGACAGGGGAGTTAGGCTACACCTTC. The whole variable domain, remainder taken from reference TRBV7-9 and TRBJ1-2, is DTGVSQNPRHKITKRGQNVTFRCDPISEHNRLYWYRQTLGQGPEFLTYFQNEAQLEKSRLLSDRFSAERPKGSFSTLEIQRTEQGDSAMYLCASSLEGTGELGYTFGSGTRLTVV.

The CDR3 region has the DNA TGCAGCGTTAAGGAAGTGGACACCATATATTTT. It yields the protein CSVKEVDTIYF. This chain links TRBV29-1 with TRBJ1-3, with D uncertain. V was pared by 5 bases and J by 8 bases, with 10 bases between. The germline CDR1 and CDR2 sequences are SQVTM and ANQGSEA. CDR3 length: 11 residues. The full variable domain, with the rest looked up from reference TRBV29-1 and TRBJ1-3, is SAVISQKPSRDICQRGTSLTIQCQVDSQVTMMFWYRQQPGQSLTLIATANQGSEATYESGFVIDKFPISRPNLTFSTLTVSNMSPEDSSIYLCSVKEVDTIYFGEGSWLTVV.

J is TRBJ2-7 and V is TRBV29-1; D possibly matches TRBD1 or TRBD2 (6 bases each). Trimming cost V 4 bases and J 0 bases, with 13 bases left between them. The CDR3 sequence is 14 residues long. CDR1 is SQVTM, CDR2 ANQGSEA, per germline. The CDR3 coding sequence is TGCAGCGTTGGGGGGGCAGGGGCCTCCTACGAGCAGTACTTC. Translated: CSVGGAGASYEQYF.

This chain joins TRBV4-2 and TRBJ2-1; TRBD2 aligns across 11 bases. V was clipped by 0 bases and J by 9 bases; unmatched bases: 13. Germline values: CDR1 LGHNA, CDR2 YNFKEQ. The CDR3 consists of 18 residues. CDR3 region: CASSQDISRLAGGGEQFF. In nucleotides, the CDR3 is TGTGCCAGCAGCCAAGATATCTCTAGGCTAGCGGGAGGTGGTGAGCAGTTCTTC.

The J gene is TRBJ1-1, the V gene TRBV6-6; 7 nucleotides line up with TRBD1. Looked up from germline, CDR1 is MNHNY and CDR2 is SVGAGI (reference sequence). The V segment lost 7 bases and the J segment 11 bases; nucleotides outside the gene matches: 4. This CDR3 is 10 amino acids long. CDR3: CASNDREAFF. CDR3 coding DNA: TGTGCCAGCAATGACAGGGAGGCTTTCTTT.

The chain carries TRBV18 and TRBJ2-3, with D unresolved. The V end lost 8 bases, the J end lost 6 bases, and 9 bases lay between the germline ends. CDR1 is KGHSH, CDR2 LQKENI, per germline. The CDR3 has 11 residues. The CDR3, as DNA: TGTGCCAGCAAAACTGCGGATACGCAGTATTTT. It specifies CASKTADTQYF. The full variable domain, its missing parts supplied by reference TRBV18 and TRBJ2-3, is NAGVMQNPRHLVRRRGQEARLRCSPMKGHSHVYWYRQLPEEGLKFMVYLQKENIIDESGMPKERFSAEFPKEGPSILRIQQVVRGDSAAYFCASKTADTQYFGPGTRLTVL.

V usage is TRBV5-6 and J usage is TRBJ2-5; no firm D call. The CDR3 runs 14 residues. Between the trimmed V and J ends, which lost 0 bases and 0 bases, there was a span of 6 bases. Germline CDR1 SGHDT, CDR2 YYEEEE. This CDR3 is CASSLVGDQETQYF. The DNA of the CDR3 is TGTGCCAGCAGCTTGGTCGGCGACCAAGAGACCCAGTACTTC.

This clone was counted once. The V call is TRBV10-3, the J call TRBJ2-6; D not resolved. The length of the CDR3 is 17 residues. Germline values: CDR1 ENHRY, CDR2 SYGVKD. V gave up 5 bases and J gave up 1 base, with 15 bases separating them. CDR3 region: CAISPGGGASGANVLTF. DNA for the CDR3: TGTGCCATCAGTCCCGGTGGTGGAGCGTCTGGGGCCAACGTCCTGACTTTC.

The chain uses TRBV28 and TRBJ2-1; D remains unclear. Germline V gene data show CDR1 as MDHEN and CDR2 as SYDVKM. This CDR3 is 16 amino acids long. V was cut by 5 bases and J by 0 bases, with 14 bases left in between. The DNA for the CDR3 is TGTGCCAGCAGTCCACCTCGGCCTCCCTCCTACAATGAGCAGTTCTTC. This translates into CASSPPRPPSYNEQFF.

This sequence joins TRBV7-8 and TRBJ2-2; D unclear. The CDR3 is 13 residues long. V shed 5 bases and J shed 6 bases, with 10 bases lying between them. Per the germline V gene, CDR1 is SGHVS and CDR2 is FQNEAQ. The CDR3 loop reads CASSLTQAGELFF. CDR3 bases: TGTGCCAGCAGCCTAACTCAAGCCGGGGAGCTGTTTTTT.

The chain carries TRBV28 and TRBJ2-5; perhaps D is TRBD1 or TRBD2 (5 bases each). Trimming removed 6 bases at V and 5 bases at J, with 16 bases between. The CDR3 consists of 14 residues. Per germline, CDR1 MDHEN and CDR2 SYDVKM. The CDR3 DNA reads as TGTGCCAGCAGCCTAAACCAGGGACGGGAGACCCAGTACTTC. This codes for CASSLNQGRETQYF.

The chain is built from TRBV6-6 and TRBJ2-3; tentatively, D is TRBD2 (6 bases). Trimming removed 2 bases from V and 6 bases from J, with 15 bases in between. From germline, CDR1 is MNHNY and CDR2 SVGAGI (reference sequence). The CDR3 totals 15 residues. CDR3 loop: CASSYRSKGRDTQYF. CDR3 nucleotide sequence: TGTGCCAGCAGTTACCGAAGTAAGGGGAGGGATACGCAGTATTTT.

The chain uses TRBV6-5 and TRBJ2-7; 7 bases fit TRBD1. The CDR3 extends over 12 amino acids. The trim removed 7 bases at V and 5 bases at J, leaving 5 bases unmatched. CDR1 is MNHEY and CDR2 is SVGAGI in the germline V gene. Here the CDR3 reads CASTTGWNEQYF. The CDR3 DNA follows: TGTGCCAGCACGACAGGGTGGAACGAGCAGTACTTC.

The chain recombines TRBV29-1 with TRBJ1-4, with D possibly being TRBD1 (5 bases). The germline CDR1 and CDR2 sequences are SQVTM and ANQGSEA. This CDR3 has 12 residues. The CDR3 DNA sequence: TGCATTTGTCGGGGACCTAATGAAAAACTGTTTTTT. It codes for CICRGPNEKLFF.